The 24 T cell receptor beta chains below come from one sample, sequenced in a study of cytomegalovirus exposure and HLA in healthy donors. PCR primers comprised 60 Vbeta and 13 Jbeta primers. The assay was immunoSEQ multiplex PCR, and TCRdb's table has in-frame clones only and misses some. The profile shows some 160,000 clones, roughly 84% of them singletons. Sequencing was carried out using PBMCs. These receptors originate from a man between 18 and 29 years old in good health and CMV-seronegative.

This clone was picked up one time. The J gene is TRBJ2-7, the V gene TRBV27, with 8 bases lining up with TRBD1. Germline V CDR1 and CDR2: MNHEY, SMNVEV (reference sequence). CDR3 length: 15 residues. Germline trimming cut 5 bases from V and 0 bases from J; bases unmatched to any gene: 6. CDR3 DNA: TGTGCCAGCAGTCCAGGACAGGGCCGCTCCTACGAGCAGTACTTC. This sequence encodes CASSPGQGRSYEQYF.

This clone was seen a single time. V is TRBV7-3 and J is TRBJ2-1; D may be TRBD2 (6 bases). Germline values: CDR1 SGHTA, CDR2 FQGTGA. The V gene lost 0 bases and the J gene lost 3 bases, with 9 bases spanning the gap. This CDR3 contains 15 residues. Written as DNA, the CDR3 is TGTGCCAGCAGCTTAACTAGCGGCAACTACAATGAGCAGTTCTTC. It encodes CASSLTSGNYNEQFF. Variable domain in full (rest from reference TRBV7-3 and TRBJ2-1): GAGVSQTPSNKVTEKGKYVELRCDPISGHTALYWYRQSLGQGPEFLIYFQGTGAADDSGLPNDRFFAVRPEGSVSTLKIQRTERGDSAVYLCASSLTSGNYNEQFFGPGTRLTVL.

The CDR3 loop reads CAISEGQVYGYTF. The CDR3, as DNA: TGTGCCATCAGTGAAGGACAGGTCTATGGCTACACCTTC. This chain joins TRBV10-3 and TRBJ1-2; 7 positions match TRBD1. The ends lost 3 bases at V and 4 bases at J; junction bases unmatched: 2. This CDR3 has 13 residues. The germline V gene has CDR1 ENHRY and CDR2 SYGVKD.

CDR3 loop: CASSFPSTDTQYF. For the CDR3, the DNA is TGTGCCAGCAGTTTTCCGAGCACAGATACGCAGTATTTT. V and J are TRBV27 and TRBJ2-3; D not resolved. The CDR3 spans 13 residues. Trimming shortened V by 3 bases and J by 0 bases, and 4 bases separated the two germline ends. The germline V gene has CDR1 MNHEY and CDR2 SMNVEV (reference sequence).

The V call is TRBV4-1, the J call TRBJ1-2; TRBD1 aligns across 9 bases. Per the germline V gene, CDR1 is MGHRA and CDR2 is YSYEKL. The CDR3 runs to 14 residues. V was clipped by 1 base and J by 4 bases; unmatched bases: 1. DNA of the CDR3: TGCGCCAGCAGCCAAGGGGACAGGGTCTATGGCTACACCTTC. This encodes CASSQGDRVYGYTF.

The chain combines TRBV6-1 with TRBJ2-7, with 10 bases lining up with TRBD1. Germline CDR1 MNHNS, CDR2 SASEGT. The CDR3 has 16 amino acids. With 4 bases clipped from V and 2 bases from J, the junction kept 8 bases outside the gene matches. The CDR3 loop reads CASSARTGGNPYEQYF. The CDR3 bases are TGTGCCAGCAGTGCCCGGACAGGGGGTAATCCCTACGAGCAGTACTTC.

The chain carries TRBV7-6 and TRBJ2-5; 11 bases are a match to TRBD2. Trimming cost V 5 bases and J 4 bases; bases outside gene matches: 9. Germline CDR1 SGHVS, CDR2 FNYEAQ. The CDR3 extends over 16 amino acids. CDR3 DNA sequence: TGTGCCAGCAGCCCCCGAGGGCTAGCGGGAGGAGAGACCCAGTACTTC. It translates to CASSPRGLAGGETQYF.

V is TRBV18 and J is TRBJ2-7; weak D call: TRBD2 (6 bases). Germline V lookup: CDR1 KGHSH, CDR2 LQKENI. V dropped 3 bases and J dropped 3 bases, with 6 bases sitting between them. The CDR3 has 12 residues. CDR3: CASSPRGYEQYF. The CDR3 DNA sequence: TGTGCCAGCTCACCGCGGGGCTACGAGCAGTACTTC.

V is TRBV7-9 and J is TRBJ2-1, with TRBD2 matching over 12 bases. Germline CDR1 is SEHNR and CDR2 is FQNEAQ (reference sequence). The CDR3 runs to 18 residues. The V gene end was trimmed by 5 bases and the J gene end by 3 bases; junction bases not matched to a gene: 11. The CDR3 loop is CASSTRTSGTAYYNEQFF. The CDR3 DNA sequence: TGTGCCAGCAGCACCCGGACTAGCGGGACCGCTTACTACAATGAGCAGTTCTTC.

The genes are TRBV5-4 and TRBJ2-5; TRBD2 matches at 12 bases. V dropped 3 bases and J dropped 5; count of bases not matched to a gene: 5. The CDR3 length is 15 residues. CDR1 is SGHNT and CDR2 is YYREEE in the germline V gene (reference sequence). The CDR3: CASSSRTSGMETQYF. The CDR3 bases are TGTGCCAGCAGCTCCCGGACTAGCGGGATGGAGACCCAGTACTTC.

CDR3 sequence reads: CASSAQGAWGTEAFF. DNA for the CDR3: TGTGCCAGCAGCGCCCAGGGGGCTTGGGGAACTGAAGCTTTCTTT. The genes are TRBV7-2 and TRBJ1-1, with 8 bases identical to TRBD1. CDR1 SGHTA and CDR2 FQGNSA come from the germline V gene. There are 15 residues in the CDR3. Trimming at V came to 5 bases and at J to 5 bases, leaving 10 bases not matched to a gene.

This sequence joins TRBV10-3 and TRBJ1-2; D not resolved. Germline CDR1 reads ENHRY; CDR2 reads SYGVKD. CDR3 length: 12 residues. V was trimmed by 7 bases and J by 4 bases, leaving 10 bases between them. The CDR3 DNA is TGTGCCATCACCGGGTTCGGCTATGGCTACACCTTC. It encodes CAITGFGYGYTF.

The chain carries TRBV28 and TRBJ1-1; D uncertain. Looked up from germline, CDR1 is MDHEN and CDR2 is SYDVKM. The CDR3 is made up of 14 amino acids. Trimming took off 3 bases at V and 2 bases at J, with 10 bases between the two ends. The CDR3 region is CASSFSFPNTEAFF. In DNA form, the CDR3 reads TGTGCCAGCAGTTTCTCCTTCCCTAACACTGAAGCTTTCTTT.

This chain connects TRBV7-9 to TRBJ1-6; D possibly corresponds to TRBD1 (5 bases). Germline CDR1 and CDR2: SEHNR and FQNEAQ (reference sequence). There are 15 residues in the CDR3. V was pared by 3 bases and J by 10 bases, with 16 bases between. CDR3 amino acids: CASSFLVGGESPLHF. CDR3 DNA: TGTGCCAGCAGCTTTCTGGTGGGGGGTGAATCACCCCTCCACTTT.

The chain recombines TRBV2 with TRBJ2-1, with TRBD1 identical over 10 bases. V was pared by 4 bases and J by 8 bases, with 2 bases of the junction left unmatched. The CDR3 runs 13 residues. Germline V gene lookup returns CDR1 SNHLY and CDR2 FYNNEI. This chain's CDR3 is CASSGDRGDEQFF. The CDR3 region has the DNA TGTGCCAGCAGTGGGGACAGGGGAGATGAGCAGTTCTTC.

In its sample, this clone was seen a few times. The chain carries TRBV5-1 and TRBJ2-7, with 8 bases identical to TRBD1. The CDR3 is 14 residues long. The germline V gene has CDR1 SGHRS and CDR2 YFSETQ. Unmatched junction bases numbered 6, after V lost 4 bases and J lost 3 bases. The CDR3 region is CASSPDTGGYEQYF. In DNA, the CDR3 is TGCGCCAGCAGCCCGGATACAGGGGGCTACGAGCAGTACTTC.

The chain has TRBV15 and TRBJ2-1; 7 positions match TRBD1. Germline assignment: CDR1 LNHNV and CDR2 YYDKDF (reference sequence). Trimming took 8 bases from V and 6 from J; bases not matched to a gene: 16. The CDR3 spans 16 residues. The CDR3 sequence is CATDNRQGLRVNEQFF. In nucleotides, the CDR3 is TGTGCCACCGACAACCGACAGGGTCTTCGGGTCAATGAGCAGTTCTTC.

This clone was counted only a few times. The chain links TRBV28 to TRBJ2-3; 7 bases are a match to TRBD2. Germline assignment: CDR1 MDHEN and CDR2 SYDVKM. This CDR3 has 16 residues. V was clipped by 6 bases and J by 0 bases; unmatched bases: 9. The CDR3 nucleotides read TGTGCCAGCAGGGACCTTAGCGGGTCCAGCACAGATACGCAGTATTTT. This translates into CASRDLSGSSTDTQYF. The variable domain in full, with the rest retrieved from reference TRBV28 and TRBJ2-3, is DVKVTQSSRYLVKRTGEKVFLECVQDMDHENMFWYRQDPGLGLRLIYFSYDVKMKEKGDIPEGYSVSREKKERFSLILESASTNQTSMYLCASRDLSGSSTDTQYFGPGTRLTVL.

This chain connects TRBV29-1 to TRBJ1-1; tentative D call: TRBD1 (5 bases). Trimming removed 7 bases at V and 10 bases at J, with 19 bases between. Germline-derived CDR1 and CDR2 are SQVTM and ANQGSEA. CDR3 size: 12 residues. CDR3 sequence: CSAAPGSPPAFF. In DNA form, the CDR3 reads TGCAGCGCAGCCCCAGGGTCTCCACCAGCTTTCTTT.

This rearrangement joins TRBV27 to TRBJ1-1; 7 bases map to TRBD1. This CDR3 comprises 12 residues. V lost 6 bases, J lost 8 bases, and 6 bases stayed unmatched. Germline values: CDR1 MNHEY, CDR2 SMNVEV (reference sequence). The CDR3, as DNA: TGTGCCAGCAGCCACAGACAGGGCGAAGCTTTCTTT. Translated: CASSHRQGEAFF.

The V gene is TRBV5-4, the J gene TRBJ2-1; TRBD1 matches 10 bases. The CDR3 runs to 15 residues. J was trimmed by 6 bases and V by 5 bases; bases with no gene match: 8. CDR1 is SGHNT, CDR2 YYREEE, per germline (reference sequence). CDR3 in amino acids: CASSPGTGEANEQFF. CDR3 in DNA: TGTGCCAGCAGTCCCGGGACAGGGGAAGCCAATGAGCAGTTCTTC.

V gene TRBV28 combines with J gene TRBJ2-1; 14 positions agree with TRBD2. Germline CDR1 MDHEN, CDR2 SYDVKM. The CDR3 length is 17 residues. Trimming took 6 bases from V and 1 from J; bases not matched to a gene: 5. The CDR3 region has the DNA TGTGCCAGCAGGGGGACTAGCGGGAGTGTGTCCTACAATGAGCAGTTCTTC. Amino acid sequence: CASRGTSGSVSYNEQFF.

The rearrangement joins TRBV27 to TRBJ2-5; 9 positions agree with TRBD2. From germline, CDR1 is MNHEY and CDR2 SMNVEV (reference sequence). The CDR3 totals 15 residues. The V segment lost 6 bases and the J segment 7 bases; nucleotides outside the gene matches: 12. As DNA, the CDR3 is TGTGCCAGCAGGGGGGGGCTAGCGGGATTCGCGACCCAGTACTTC. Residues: CASRGGLAGFATQYF.

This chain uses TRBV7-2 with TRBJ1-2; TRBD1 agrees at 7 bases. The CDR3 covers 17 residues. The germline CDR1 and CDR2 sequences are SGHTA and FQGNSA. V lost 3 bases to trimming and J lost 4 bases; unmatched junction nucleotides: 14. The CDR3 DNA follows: TGTGCCAGCAGCTTCGCGGACAGGCTTACCTCCCCCTATGGCTACACCTTC. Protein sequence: CASSFADRLTSPYGYTF.